A selection of T cell receptor beta chains follows, all from one sample in a study of glioma-infiltrating T cells. TCRdb recomputed calls from the multiplex PCR reads with MiXCR, one row per CDR3 protein. The data contain approximately 100,000 distinct CDR3 sequences, less than 30% of them singletons. The sequenced material came from glioma tissue, nonneoplastic brain tissue, or PBMCs (not recorded which). These receptors were collected from a human donor with low-grade glioma or glioblastoma, undergoing nonglioma brain surgery, or in good health (not recorded which). Both conserved end residues are part of each CDR3. The D gene is left open where the match is weak. The size entry is marked missing in some rows and otherwise reads once, few, many or a size class.

>many|TRBJ2-3|TRBV14|.
TGTGCCAGCAGCCAAGTAACCTTGACCACAGATACGCAGTATTTT
CASSQVTLTTDTQYF
>medium-sized|TRBJ1-2|TRBV27|TRBD1
TGTGCCAGCAGCATAAGGGGACAGGGCTATGGCTACACCTTC
CASSIRGQGYGYTF
>.|TRBJ2-5|TRBV29-1|.
TGCAGCGTTGTCTCTGAACGGGAGACCCAGTACTTC
CSVVSERETQYF
>once|TRBJ2-1|TRBV25-1|.
TGTGCCAGCAATGAACTCGGCCTGAGCTCCTACAATGAGCAATTCTTC
CASNELGLSSYNEQFF
>many|TRBJ1-3|TRBV18|.
TGTGCCAGCGCTGAAGGGGCGACGGGAAACACCATATATTTT
CASAEGATGNTIYF
>many|TRBJ2-3|TRBV29-1|.
TGCAGCGTTGATCCCAGTTTGGGGGCCACAGATACGCAGTATTTT
CSVDPSLGATDTQYF
>many|TRBJ1-5|TRBV7-2|TRBD1
TGTGCCAGCAGCCCGGGGACAGGGTTCCAGCCCCAGCATTTT
CASSPGTGFQPQHF
>few|TRBJ2-3|TRBV7-2|TRBD2
TGTGCCAGCAGGCTAAGGACTAGCGGGATAAAAGGTTTGCTCCCAGATACGCAGTATTTT
CASRLRTSGIKGLLPDTQYF
>many|TRBJ2-1|TRBV6-2/TRBV6-3|.
TGTGCCAGCAGTCCCTCCGGCCCAGCCGAAATCAATGAGCAGTTCTTC
CASSPSGPAEINEQFF
>many|TRBJ2-7|TRBV4-2|.
TGTGCCAGCAGCCTACTGGGAAGCAGCTCCTACGAGCAGTACTTC
CASSLLGSSSYEQYF
>few|TRBJ2-7|TRBV5-1|TRBD1
TGCGCCAGCGGCTTGTCACTTGACAGGGGTTCGTCCGAGCAGTACTTC
CASGLSLDRGSSEQYF
>many|TRBJ2-2|TRBV28|.
TGTGCCAGCAGCCCAGGAAGCGACGGGGAGCTGTTTTTT
CASSPGSDGELFF
>many|TRBJ1-5|TRBV2|.
TGTGCCAGCAGGGACAGTTATAGCAATCAGCCCCAGCATTTT
CASRDSYSNQPQHF
>many|TRBJ1-1|TRBV6-6|.
TGTGCCAGCAGTTACTCTGAGATCAACACTGAAGCTTTCTTT
CASSYSEINTEAFF
>few|TRBJ2-7|TRBV18|TRBD2
TGTGCCAGCTCACCACCGGCGATAGCGGGAGCCCAAAATCAGTACTTC
CASSPPAIAGAQNQYF
>once|TRBJ1-5|TRBV7-9|.
TGTGCCAGCAGACGGCGGGGGGAGGGTAGCAATCAGCCCCAGCATTTT
CASRRRGEGSNQPQHF
>many|TRBJ1-6|TRBV2|.
TGTGCCAGCAGCGGTCCAGGGGCGAATAATTCACCCCTCCACTTT
CASSGPGANNSPLHF
>many|TRBJ2-5|TRBV6-1|TRBD2
TGTGCCAGCAGTTTCCTGGGACTAGCGGGGGACCAGTACTTC
CASSFLGLAGDQYF
>.|TRBJ2-7|TRBV6-1|TRBD2
TGTGCCAGCAGTGCCGGACTAGCGGGAGAGTACGAGCAGTACTTC
CASSAGLAGEYEQYF
>once|TRBJ2-1|TRBV6-6|TRBD2
TGTGCCAGCGTTGACGGGACTAGCGGGAGATCGGGTAATGAGCAGTTCTTC
CASVDGTSGRSGNEQFF
>many|TRBJ1-5|TRBV2|.
TGTGCCAGCAGTGAAAACCAAGGTGCTCAGCCCCAGCATTTT
CASSENQGAQPQHF
>.|TRBJ2-1|TRBV3-1|TRBD2
TGTGCCAGCAGCCCCTCCTCTAGCGGGAGCGGTTCCTACAATGAGCAGTTCTTC
CASSPSSSGSGSYNEQFF
>few|TRBJ2-1|TRBV29-1|.
TGCAGCGTTAATTCACCGACAGGCTACAATGAGCAGTTCTTC
CSVNSPTGYNEQFF
>.|TRBJ1-4|TRBV11-2|.
TGTGCCAGCAGTCCTGGGGGTTCCGAAAAACTGTTTTTT
CASSPGGSEKLFF
>many|TRBJ2-5|TRBV29-1|.
TGCAGCGTTGAAGCGGGGGCAGGAGAGACCCAGTACTTC
CSVEAGAGETQYF
>many|TRBJ2-5|TRBV20-1|TRBD2
TGCAGTGCTACCGGTCCCCCTAGCGGGGGGCCCCAAGAGACCCAGTACTTC
CSATGPPSGGPQETQYF
>many|TRBJ2-7|TRBV20-1|TRBD2
TGCAGTGCTAGCCTAGCGGGAGGTATTATTGGCTACGAGCAGTACTTC
CSASLAGGIIGYEQYF
>.|TRBJ1-2|TRBV29-1|.
TGCAGCGTTGACCTCACAGGGTTAGCTAACTATGGCTACACCTTC
CSVDLTGLANYGYTF
>many|TRBJ1-5|TRBV29-1|.
TGCAGCGTTGTTGGCGACGGGACGGCATATAGCAATCAGCCCCAGCATTTT
CSVVGDGTAYSNQPQHF
>many|TRBJ2-3|TRBV3-1|.
TGTGCCAGCAGCCAAGAGCGCCTCACAGATACGCAGTATTTT
CASSQERLTDTQYF
>many|TRBJ1-1|TRBV28|.
TGTGCCAGCAGCAAGCCCCGACTCACTGAAGCTTTCTTT
CASSKPRLTEAFF
>many|TRBJ2-5|TRBV7-9|.
TGTGCCAGCAGCTTGTCCCAGGGCAGAGCCCGGGGGACCCAGTACTTC
CASSLSQGRARGTQYF
>many|TRBJ2-5|TRBV6-1|TRBD2
TGTGCCAGCAGTTTGGGGCTAGCGGGAGGGCCGGGGGAGACCCAGTACTTC
CASSLGLAGGPGETQYF
>few|TRBJ2-5|TRBV29-1|TRBD2
TGCAGCGTTGACCCTGGACTAGCGGGAGGCCGAAAGAGACAAGAGACCCAGTACTTC
CSVDPGLAGGRKRQETQYF
>.|TRBJ2-5|TRBV4-3|.
TGCGCCAGCAGCCAAGATTGGGACTTAAAAGAGACCCAGTACTTC
CASSQDWDLKETQYF
>.|TRBJ1-1|TRBV27|.
TGTGTTAGCAGTTCCGGGAACACTGAAGCTTTCTTT
CVSSSGNTEAFF
>.|TRBJ2-7|TRBV7-9|.
TGTGCCAGCAGCTTAGGCGGAGGGATCTACGAGCAGTACTTC
CASSLGGGIYEQYF
>.|TRBJ2-6|TRBV28|.
TGTGCCAGCAGTCCAGGGTTCACTGGGGCCAACGTCCTGACTTTC
CASSPGFTGANVLTF
>few|TRBJ1-5|TRBV4-1|TRBD1
TGCGCCAGCAGCCAAGATAAGGGACAGAGTAGCAATCAGCCCCAGCATTTT
CASSQDKGQSSNQPQHF
>.|TRBJ2-1|TRBV3-1|.
TGTGCCAGCAGCCTTGCGGGGCTTAGGGACTACAATGAGCAGTTCTTC
CASSLAGLRDYNEQFF
>.|TRBJ2-1|TRBV28|.
TGTGTCAGCAGTATACGCTCGTACACGTACAATGTTCAGTTCTTC
CVSSIRSYTYNVQFF
>many|TRBJ2-1|TRBV20-1|.
TGCAGTGCTACCGACAGGCGGAACGAAGGCAATGAGCAGTTCTTC
CSATDRRNEGNEQFF
>many|TRBJ1-2|TRBV6-5|.
TGTGCCAGCAGTTACCGGGGTGGATTATCGTATGGCTACACCTTC
CASSYRGGLSYGYTF
>many|TRBJ1-1|TRBV5-1|.
TGTGCCAGCAGCCAGGGATTGAACACTGAAGCTTTCTTT
CASSQGLNTEAFF
>.|TRBJ1-1|TRBV30|.
TGTGCCTGGAGTCCCTTGGAGGTGGTGAACACTGAAGCTTTCTTT
CAWSPLEVVNTEAFF
>many|TRBJ1-6|TRBV7-2|.
TGTGCCAGCAGCTTAGATATAGGCAGGGTTGGTTCACCCCTCCACTTT
CASSLDIGRVGSPLHF
>many|TRBJ2-7|TRBV6-2/TRBV6-3|TRBD1
TGTGCCAGCACCCCGACAGGGGTCTACGAGCAGTACTTC
CASTPTGVYEQYF
>.|TRBJ2-7|TRBV6-6|TRBD2
TGTGCCAGAAATAGCGGGGACAACTACGAGCAGTACTTC
CARNSGDNYEQYF
>many|TRBJ2-5|TRBV7-6|TRBD1
TGTGCCAGCAGCCCGGGACAGTCCCTGGTAGCCCAGTACTTC
CASSPGQSLVAQYF
>.|TRBJ2-1|TRBV5-1|.
TGCGCCAGCAGCCCCCACCCCCAGAAGCGCCGCTCCTACAATGAGCAGTTCTTC
CASSPHPQKRRSYNEQFF
>many|TRBJ2-1|TRBV5-5|TRBD2
TGTGCCAGCAGCAGGGAAGGACTAGCTTATGAGCAGTTCTTC
CASSREGLAYEQFF